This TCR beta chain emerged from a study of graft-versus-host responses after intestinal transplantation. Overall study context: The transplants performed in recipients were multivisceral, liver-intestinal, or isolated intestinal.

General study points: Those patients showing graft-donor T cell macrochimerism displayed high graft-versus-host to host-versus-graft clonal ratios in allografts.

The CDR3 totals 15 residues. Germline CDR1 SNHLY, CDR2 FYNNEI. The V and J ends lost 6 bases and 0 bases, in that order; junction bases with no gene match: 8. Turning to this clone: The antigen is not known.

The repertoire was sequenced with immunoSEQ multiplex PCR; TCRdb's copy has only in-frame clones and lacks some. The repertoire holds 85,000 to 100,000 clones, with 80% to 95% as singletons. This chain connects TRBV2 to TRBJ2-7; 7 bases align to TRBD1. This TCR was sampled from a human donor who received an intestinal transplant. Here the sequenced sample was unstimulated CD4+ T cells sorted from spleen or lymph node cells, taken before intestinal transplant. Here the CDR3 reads CASRPTGVSSYEQYF. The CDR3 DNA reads TGTGCCAGCAGACCAACAGGGGTGAGCTCCTACGAGCAGTACTTC.